The rows below give T cell receptor beta chains drawn from one sample of a study of T-cell reconstitution after alpha-beta-depleted transplantation in children. TCRdb processed the PCR reads anew with MiXCR; each CDR3 protein has one entry. The data hold about 240,000 distinct CDR3 sequences, with about 23% observed a single time. Material: PBMCs, obtained before TCRalphabeta/CD19-depleted stem cell transplant. These receptors were obtained from a girl aged 2-10 years with Fanconi anemia, due to receive a stem cell transplant. CDR3s include the opening cysteine and the closing phenylalanine or tryptophan. D genes are given only for firm matches. Only part of the rows carry a size: once, few, many, or a class if the clone is expanded.

TRBJ2-1 many TRBV5-1 - CASSSPYNEQFF TGCGCCAGCAGCTCCCCATACAATGAGCAGTTCTTC
TRBJ2-3 few TRBV7-9 - CASSLGPAGTDTQYF TGTGCCAGCAGCTTAGGACCGGCCGGGACAGATACGCAGTATTTT
TRBJ2-7 many TRBV20-1 TRBD2 CSARRASGTMYEQYF TGCAGTGCTAGAAGGGCTAGCGGTACTATGTACGAGCAGTACTTC
TRBJ2-3 - TRBV29-1 - CSVVYGTQYF TGCAGCGTTGTTTATGGTACGCAGTATTTT
TRBJ2-7 many TRBV5-1 - CASSLVRDGGRNEQYF TGCGCCAGCAGCTTGGTCAGGGACGGCGGAAGGAACGAGCAGTACTTC
TRBJ2-2 many TRBV7-3 TRBD2 CASSLNRGANTGELFF TGTGCCAGCAGCTTAAATCGGGGGGCGAACACCGGGGAGCTGTTTTTT
TRBJ2-1 many TRBV6-4 TRBD2 CASSPGLAENNEQFF TGTGCCAGCAGTCCTGGACTAGCGGAAAACAATGAGCAGTTCTTC
TRBJ2-7 many TRBV29-1 - CSVEMLGEQYF TGCAGCGTGGAGATGCTGGGCGAGCAGTACTTC
TRBJ1-2 - TRBV4-2 TRBD1 CASSPFLDRGNYGYTF TGTGCCAGCAGCCCCTTCCTGGACAGGGGGAACTATGGCTACACCTTC
TRBJ2-7 many TRBV6-5 - CATISSSPTYEQYF TGTGCCACAATTAGCAGTAGCCCCACCTACGAGCAGTACTTC
TRBJ2-3 many TRBV15 TRBD2 CATSRDLAGLTDTQYF TGTGCCACCAGCAGAGACCTAGCGGGGCTCACAGATACGCAGTATTTT
TRBJ2-5 - TRBV21-1 - CASSKGILQETQYF TGTGCCAGCAGCAAGGGTATTCTCCAAGAGACCCAGTACTTC
TRBJ2-1 - TRBV7-2 - CASSKLLLTSYNEQFF TGTGCCAGCAGCAAACTGCTCCTTACCTCCTACAATGAGCAGTTCTTC
TRBJ2-1 many TRBV5-1 - CASSLGVSGFNEQFF TGCGCCAGCAGCTTGGGCGTTAGCGGATTCAATGAGCAGTTCTTC
TRBJ2-7 - TRBV20-1 TRBD2 CSASRLAGGYEQYF TGCAGTGCTAGTCGACTAGCGGGAGGCTACGAGCAGTACTTC
TRBJ2-5 - TRBV20-1 - CSARSTGPGTQYF TGCAGTGCTAGGTCAACGGGACCCGGGACCCAGTACTTC
TRBJ1-3 few TRBV20-1 - CSASRQGNTIYF TGCAGTGCTAGTCGGCAGGGTAACACCATATATTTT
TRBJ2-3 many TRBV20-1 - CSALFSQGDTQYF TGCAGTGCCCTCTTCTCGCAAGGGGATACGCAGTATTTT
TRBJ2-3 - TRBV4-2 TRBD2 CASSQESGGGTDTQYF TGTGCCAGCAGCCAAGAAAGCGGGGGGGGCACAGATACGCAGTATTTT
TRBJ2-1 many TRBV6-5 TRBD2 CASSWREVDEQFF TGTGCCAGCAGTTGGCGGGAGGTCGATGAGCAGTTCTTC
TRBJ2-7 few TRBV7-9 TRBD1 CASSLAGQWTYEQYF TGTGCCAGCAGCTTAGCGGGACAGTGGACCTACGAGCAGTACTTC
TRBJ2-5 many TRBV6-5 - CASSYSQGGETQYF TGTGCCAGCAGTTACTCCCAGGGAGGAGAGACCCAGTACTTC
TRBJ2-5 few TRBV5-1 - CASAGETQYF TGCGCCAGTGCGGGAGAGACCCAGTACTTC
TRBJ2-3 few TRBV5-5 - CASTKSGRGQDTQYF TGTGCCAGTACGAAGAGTGGCAGGGGACAAGATACGCAGTATTTT
TRBJ2-1 - TRBV7-6 - CASSLVTGRGRGEQFF TGTGCCAGCAGCTTAGTCACGGGGAGGGGGCGTGGGGAGCAGTTCTTC
TRBJ2-3 - TRBV18 TRBD2 CASSPGGGAADTQYF TGTGCCAGCTCACCCGGCGGGGGGGCCGCGGATACGCAGTATTTT
TRBJ2-3 - TRBV28 - CASSRSQGPDTQYF TGTGCCAGCAGCCGCTCACAGGGCCCAGATACGCAGTATTTT
TRBJ2-3 few TRBV7-9 - CASSLDLAPDTQYF TGTGCCAGCAGCTTAGATCTAGCTCCAGATACGCAGTATTTT
TRBJ2-2 few TRBV20-1 - CSAKDILGPRGTVGELFF TGCAGTGCTAAGGATATTCTTGGACCCAGGGGAACAGTCGGGGAGCTGTTTTTT
TRBJ2-5 - TRBV29-1 - CSAVGQETQYF TGCAGCGCCGTGGGGCAAGAGACCCAGTACTTC
TRBJ2-1 - TRBV29-1 TRBD2 CSVDPRRESSYNEQFF TGCAGCGTTGATCCCCGGCGGGAGAGCTCCTACAATGAGCAGTTCTTC
TRBJ2-7 - TRBV5-1 - CASSFGPPGPYEQYF TGCGCCAGCAGCTTTGGCCCTCCTGGCCCCTACGAGCAGTACTTC
TRBJ2-1 few TRBV28 - CASSLHGSDFTSYNEQFF TGTGCCAGCAGTTTACATGGCTCCGACTTTACCTCCTACAATGAGCAGTTCTTC
TRBJ2-5 many TRBV12-3/TRBV12-4 - CASSTLWTQYF TGTGCCAGCAGTACACTCTGGACCCAGTACTTC
TRBJ2-7 - TRBV6-1 TRBD2 CASSKSGLASTYEQYF TGTGCCAGCAGTAAATCCGGACTAGCGAGTACCTACGAGCAGTACTTC
TRBJ2-3 - TRBV30 - CAWSNDADTQYF TGTGCCTGGAGTAACGACGCAGATACGCAGTATTTT
TRBJ2-1 many TRBV20-1 - CSARGTTGTGGSNEQFF TGCAGTGCTAGAGGGACCACCGGTACGGGTGGTAGCAATGAGCAGTTCTTC
TRBJ2-1 many TRBV20-1 TRBD2 CSAKGLAGGYSYNEQFF TGCAGTGCTAAAGGACTAGCGGGGGGTTATTCCTACAATGAGCAGTTCTTC
TRBJ1-2 many TRBV9 - CASSVGQTIYGYTF TGTGCCAGCAGCGTAGGACAGACGATCTATGGCTACACCTTC
TRBJ2-3 many TRBV28 TRBD2 CASSLAGGRDTQYF TGTGCCAGCAGCCTGGCGGGAGGGAGGGATACGCAGTATTTT
TRBJ2-7 - TRBV28 TRBD2 CASSGLAGLYEQYF TGTGCCAGCAGTGGACTAGCGGGATTGTACGAGCAGTACTTC
TRBJ2-7 many TRBV7-3 TRBD1 CASSSQGGQGIYEQYF TGTGCCAGCAGCTCCCAAGGGGGACAGGGGATCTACGAGCAGTACTTC
TRBJ2-1 many TRBV21-1 - CASSKVPGWVQGQFF TGTGCCAGCAGCAAAGTCCCAGGGTGGGTCCAAGGGCAGTTCTTC
TRBJ2-3 once TRBV25-1 TRBD2 CASSEGAGADTQYF TGTGCCAGCAGTGAGGGCGCGGGGGCAGATACGCAGTATTTT
TRBJ2-7 - TRBV5-1 - CASSLAREREQYF TGCGCCAGCAGCTTGGCGCGGGAAAGGGAGCAGTACTTC
TRBJ2-2 - TRBV6-1 - CASSEPGGVGTGELFF TGTGCCAGCAGTGAACCCGGGGGCGTTGGCACCGGGGAGCTGTTTTTT
TRBJ2-7 - TRBV12-3/TRBV12-4 TRBD2 CASSFFTSGGSYEQYF TGTGCCAGCAGTTTCTTTACTAGCGGGGGTTCCTACGAGCAGTACTTC
TRBJ2-2 many TRBV6-2/TRBV6-3 - CASSYGGAQTGELFF TGTGCCAGCAGTTACGGGGGGGCGCAGACCGGGGAGCTGTTTTTT
TRBJ2-1 few TRBV7-3 TRBD1 CASSLTGTERFF TGTGCCAGCAGCTTAACCGGGACAGAGCGGTTCTTC
TRBJ1-1 few TRBV29-1 - CSVAHMRDTEAFF TGCAGCGTTGCCCACATGAGGGACACTGAAGCTTTCTTT
TRBJ2-2 many TRBV12-3/TRBV12-4 - CASSPTRGGELFF TGTGCCAGCAGTCCGACTAGGGGAGGGGAGCTGTTTTTT
TRBJ2-7 many TRBV4-2 - CASSQSFSGYEQYF TGTGCCAGCAGCCAATCTTTTTCAGGCTACGAGCAGTACTTC
TRBJ2-3 - TRBV15 - CATSGGSDTQYF TGTGCCACCAGCGGGGGGTCAGATACGCAGTATTTT
TRBJ2-1 many TRBV28 TRBD2 CASSVTGLALGNEQFF TGTGCCAGCAGTGTCACGGGACTAGCTTTAGGTAATGAGCAGTTCTTC
TRBJ2-7 many TRBV20-1 - CSAYRGHPGYEQYF TGCAGTGCTTACCGGGGACATCCAGGCTACGAGCAGTACTTC